Following are 4 T cell receptor beta chains from one sample sequenced in a study of shared clonotypes between healthy human individuals. Produced via immunoSEQ multiplex PCR; TCRdb's table is partial and in-frame only. Of around 2.5 million clones listed, roughly 93% were seen once; the top ten hold roughly 0.36%. The sample was naive CD4+ T cells from PBMCs. As for subset: CD45RA+ positively selected. The receptors derive from a man between 18 and 35 years old in good health. Some clones in this sample may be carry-over from other donors' samples.

The genes are TRBV5-1 and TRBJ2-3; 11 nucleotides align to TRBD1. The CDR3 sequence is 16 residues long. The J segment lost 4 bases and the V segment lost 3 bases, leaving 7 bases of the junction unmatched. In germline, CDR1 is SGHRS, CDR2 YFSETQ. CDR3: CASSWAGQGAADTQYF. DNA of the CDR3: TGCGCCAGCAGCTGGGCCGGACAGGGGGCGGCAGATACGCAGTATTTT.

The rearrangement links TRBV6-6 to TRBJ2-7; 13 nucleotides match TRBD2. Per the germline V gene, CDR1 is MNHNY and CDR2 is SVGAGI (reference sequence). The CDR3 extends over 15 amino acids. After removal of 6 bases from V and 7 bases from J, the junction contained 9 bases not matched to a gene. The CDR3 DNA reads TGTGCCAGCAGATCGCGGACTAGCGGGAGTGATGAGCAGTACTTC. Translating gives CASRSRTSGSDEQYF.

J is TRBJ2-5 and V is TRBV6-1; 12 bases line up with TRBD2. The germline V gene has CDR1 MNHNS and CDR2 SASEGT. The CDR3 covers 16 residues. V shed 4 bases and J 3 bases; nucleotides not matched to a gene: 6. In nucleotides, the CDR3 is TGTGCCAGCAGTGTTAGGACTAGCGGGGTTGAAGAGACCCAGTACTTC. It encodes CASSVRTSGVEETQYF.

J is TRBJ2-7 and V is TRBV5-1; tentative D call: TRBD1 (6 bases). V lost 0 bases and J 4 bases, leaving 14 bases between the germline ends. Germline V gives CDR1 SGHRS, CDR2 YFSETQ. The CDR3 runs to 15 residues. The CDR3 DNA reads as TGCGCCAGCAGCTTGGTGGGGGCACCAAATTACGAGCAGTACTTC. Its protein product is CASSLVGAPNYEQYF. Full variable domain (remainder filled in from reference TRBV5-1 and TRBJ2-7): KAGVTQTPRYLIKTRGQQVTLSCSPISGHRSVSWYQQTPGQGLQFLFEYFSETQRNKGNFPGRFSGRQFSNSRSEMNVSTLELGDSALYLCASSLVGAPNYEQYFGPGTRLTVT.